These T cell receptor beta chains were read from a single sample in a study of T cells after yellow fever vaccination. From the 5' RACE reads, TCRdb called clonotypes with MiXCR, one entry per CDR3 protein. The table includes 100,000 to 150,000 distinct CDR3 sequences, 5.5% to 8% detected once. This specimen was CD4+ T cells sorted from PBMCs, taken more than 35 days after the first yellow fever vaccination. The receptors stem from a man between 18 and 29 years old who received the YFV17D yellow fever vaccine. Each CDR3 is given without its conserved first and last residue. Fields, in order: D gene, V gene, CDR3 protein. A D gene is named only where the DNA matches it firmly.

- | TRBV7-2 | ASSTMWETQY
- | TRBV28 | ASSLLSRNQPQH
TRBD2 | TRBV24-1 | ATSAASGAETQY
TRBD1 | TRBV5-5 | ASSRGQGGETQY
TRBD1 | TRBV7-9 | ASSLGQGSNQPQH
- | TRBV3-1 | ASSQRNTEAF
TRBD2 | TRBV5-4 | ASSFRERGVRNEQF
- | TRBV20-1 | SARGGAVNEQF
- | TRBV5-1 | ASGFGSYEQY
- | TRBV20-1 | SARKGSYNSPLH
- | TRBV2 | ASTEGGAQRETQY